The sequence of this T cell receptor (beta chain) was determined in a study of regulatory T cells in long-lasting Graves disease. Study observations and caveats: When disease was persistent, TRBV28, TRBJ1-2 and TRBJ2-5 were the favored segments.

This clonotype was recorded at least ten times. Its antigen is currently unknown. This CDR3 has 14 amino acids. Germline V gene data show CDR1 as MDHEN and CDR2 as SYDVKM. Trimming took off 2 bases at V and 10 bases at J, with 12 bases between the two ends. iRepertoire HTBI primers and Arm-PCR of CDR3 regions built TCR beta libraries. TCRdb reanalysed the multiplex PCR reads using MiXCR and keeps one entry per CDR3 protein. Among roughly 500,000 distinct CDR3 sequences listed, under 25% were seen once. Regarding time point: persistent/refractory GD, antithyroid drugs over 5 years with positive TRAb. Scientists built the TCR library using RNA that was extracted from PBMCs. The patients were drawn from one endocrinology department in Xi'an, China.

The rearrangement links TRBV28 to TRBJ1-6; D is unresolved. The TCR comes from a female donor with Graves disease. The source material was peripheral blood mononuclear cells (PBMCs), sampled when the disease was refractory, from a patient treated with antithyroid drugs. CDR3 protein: CASSLNSHWSPLHF. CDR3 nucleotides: TGTGCCAGCAGTTTAAATTCGCACTGGTCACCCCTCCACTTT.